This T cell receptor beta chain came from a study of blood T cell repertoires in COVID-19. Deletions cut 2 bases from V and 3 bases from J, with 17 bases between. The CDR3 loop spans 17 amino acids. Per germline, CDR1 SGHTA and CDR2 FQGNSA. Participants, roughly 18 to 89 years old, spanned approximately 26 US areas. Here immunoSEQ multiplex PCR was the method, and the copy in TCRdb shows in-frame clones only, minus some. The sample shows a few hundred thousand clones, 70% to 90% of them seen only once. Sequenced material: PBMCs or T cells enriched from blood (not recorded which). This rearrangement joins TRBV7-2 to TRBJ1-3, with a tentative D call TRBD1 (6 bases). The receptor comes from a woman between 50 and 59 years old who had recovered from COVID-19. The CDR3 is CASSLSGGARGGNTIYF. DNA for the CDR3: TGTGCCAGCAGCTTATCTGGGGGGGCGCGGGGTGGAAACACCATATATTTT.